Each of the 21 T cell receptor beta chains below was sequenced from the same sample in a study of blood T cell repertoires in COVID-19. The assay was immunoSEQ multiplex PCR, and TCRdb's table has in-frame clones only and misses some. This repertoire shows hundreds of thousands of clones, roughly nine tenths found once; its top ten account for approximately 0.9%. The sample taken for sequencing was peripheral blood. These receptors all come from a young man with COVID-19, enrolled during active disease.

The chain joins TRBV7-8 to TRBJ1-2; 8 bases are a match to TRBD1. The V segment lost 2 bases and the J segment 4 bases; nucleotides outside the gene matches: 6. Germline V gene data show CDR1 as SGHVS and CDR2 as FQNEAQ. The CDR3 is 15 amino acids. In DNA form, the CDR3 reads TGTGCCAGCAGCTTACCGACAGGGGAAGGCTATGGCTACACCTTC. Protein sequence: CASSLPTGEGYGYTF.

The J gene is TRBJ2-5, the V gene TRBV19; D possibly corresponds to TRBD1 (6 bases). V lost 1 base, J lost 7 bases, and 19 bases lay in between. Per germline, CDR1 LNHDA and CDR2 SQIVND (reference sequence). CDR3 length equals 16 residues. For the CDR3, the DNA is TGTGCCAGTAGTATAGGCAGGGGCCCACCGGAAAGGACCCAGTACTTC. This gives the protein CASSIGRGPPERTQYF.

This CDR3 is CASRPSGTGGIGYTF. As DNA, the CDR3 is TGTGCCAGTAGACCCTCGGGGACAGGGGGCATTGGCTACACCTTC. This chain joins TRBV19 and TRBJ1-2; 12 bases fit TRBD1. V was clipped by 6 bases and J by 7 bases; unmatched bases: 9. Per the germline V gene, CDR1 is LNHDA and CDR2 is SQIVND (reference sequence). The CDR3 is 15 residues long. Variable domain in full (rest from reference TRBV19 and TRBJ1-2): DGGITQSPKYLFRKEGQNVTLSCEQNLNHDAMYWYRQDPGQGLRLIYYSQIVNDFQKGDIAEGYSVSREKKESFPLTVTSAQKNPTAFYLCASRPSGTGGIGYTFGSGTRLTVV.

This clone was found many times. The rearrangement joins TRBV24-1 to TRBJ2-5; 7 nucleotides match TRBD1. The V gene's germline CDR1 is KGHDR and CDR2 SFDVKD. The V gene end was trimmed by 11 bases and the J gene end by 7 bases; junction bases not matched to a gene: 12. This CDR3 contains 13 residues. The CDR3 spells CARKGGSPGTQYF. DNA of the CDR3: TGTGCCAGGAAAGGGGGCAGCCCAGGGACCCAGTACTTC.

This chain links TRBV5-6 with TRBJ2-7; D call uncertain. Trimming took 4 bases from V and 5 from J, leaving 19 bases between them. The CDR3 has 15 residues. Germline V gene sequence: CDR1 SGHDT, CDR2 YYEEEE. The CDR3 DNA follows: TGTGCCAGCAGCAAACCTAGTCTCGGGTTCGACGAGCAGTACTTC. Its protein is CASSKPSLGFDEQYF.

This clone has just one count. V gene TRBV9 combines with J gene TRBJ2-3; 10 bases align to TRBD2. Germline lookup yields CDR1 SGDLS and CDR2 YYNGEE. Trimming removed 1 base from V and 4 bases from J; junction bases left unmatched: 6. The CDR3 covers 16 residues. The CDR3 DNA reads TGTGCCAGCAGCGTATCGAGCGGGGGGGCCGCAGATACGCAGTATTTT. Amino acids: CASSVSSGGAADTQYF.

This chain connects TRBV7-9 to TRBJ2-7, with TRBD1 matching 10 bases. The CDR3 runs 15 residues. J lost 2 bases, V lost 4 bases, and 5 bases had no gene match. Germline-derived CDR1 and CDR2 are SEHNR and FQNEAQ (reference sequence). The CDR3, as DNA: TGTGCCAGCAGCTCTACGACAGGGGGCACCTACGAGCAGTACTTC. It yields the protein CASSSTTGGTYEQYF.

This clone has more than one count but fewer than ten. The chain recombines TRBV27 with TRBJ1-5, with a weak D call TRBD1 (6 bases). The CDR3 contains 13 residues. Germline CDR1 MNHEY, CDR2 SMNVEV (reference sequence). Trimming stripped 6 bases from V and 2 bases from J, with 8 bases between. Here the CDR3 DNA reads TGTGCCAGCAGCCGGACAGGCAATCAGCCCCAGCATTTT. Residues: CASSRTGNQPQHF.

The chain combines TRBV18 with TRBJ1-5; weak D call: TRBD1 (5 bases). Germline V gene sequence: CDR1 KGHSH, CDR2 LQKENI. The V end lost 2 bases, the J end lost 5 bases, and 10 bases lay between the germline ends. The CDR3 contains 14 residues. CDR3 sequence: CASSPMVGDQPQHF. CDR3 DNA: TGTGCCAGCTCACCAATGGTAGGGGATCAGCCCCAGCATTTT.

Points on this clone: Different DNA sequences within this sample yield the same CDR3. Written as DNA, the CDR3 is TGCAGCGGTGACAGGGGGCATAATGAGCAGTTCTTC. It encodes CSGDRGHNEQFF. The rearrangement joins TRBV29-1 to TRBJ2-1, with 10 bases identical to TRBD1. The V segment lost 7 bases and the J segment 7 bases; nucleotides outside the gene matches: 4. The CDR3 is 12 residues long. Looked up from germline, CDR1 is SQVTM and CDR2 is ANQGSEA.

The J gene is TRBJ1-1, the V gene TRBV9, with D tentatively TRBD1 (5 bases). V gave up 2 bases and J gave up 5 bases, with 16 bases separating them. The CDR3 sequence is 15 residues long. The germline V gene encodes CDR1 SGDLS and CDR2 YYNGEE. CDR3 in DNA: TGTGCCAGCAGCGTTAATTGGGAGGGGTGGACTGAAGCTTTCTTT. Translating it yields CASSVNWEGWTEAFF.

J is TRBJ2-3 and V is TRBV7-9; 10 nucleotides align to TRBD2. J gave up 1 base and V 4 bases, and 5 bases lay outside the gene matches. Germline V gene data show CDR1 as SEHNR and CDR2 as FQNEAQ (reference sequence). This CDR3 comprises 16 residues. CDR3 coding DNA: TGTGCCAGCAGCTCCGGACTAGCGGTTGGCACAGATACGCAGTATTTT. This encodes CASSSGLAVGTDTQYF.

CDR3 sequence: CASSVGAFEQFF. In DNA form, the CDR3 reads TGTGCCAGCAGCGTAGGGGCTTTTGAGCAGTTCTTC. The chain uses TRBV9 and TRBJ2-1; no definite D call. The CDR3 is made up of 12 amino acids. Deletions cut 0 bases from V and 9 bases from J, with 7 bases between. The germline V gene has CDR1 SGDLS and CDR2 YYNGEE. Filled out from reference TRBV9 and TRBJ2-1, the complete variable domain reads DSGVTQTPKHLITATGQRVTLRCSPRSGDLSVYWYQQSLDQGLQFLIQYYNGEERAKGNILERFSAQQFPDLHSELNLSSLELGDSALYFCASSVGAFEQFFGPGTRLTVL.

This clone was observed a handful of times. The chain recombines TRBV2 with TRBJ2-7; TRBD1 agrees at 8 bases. CDR1 and CDR2 from the germline V gene are SNHLY and FYNNEI. The CDR3 loop spans 15 amino acids. V gave up 5 bases and J gave up 2 bases; unmatched junction bases: 8. The CDR3 is CASSFSDRAAYEQYF. The CDR3 DNA reads TGTGCCAGCAGTTTTTCGGACAGGGCGGCCTACGAGCAGTACTTC.

CDR3 sequence reads: CASSVEQGQGETQYF. In DNA, the CDR3 is TGTGCCAGCAGTGTGGAACAGGGGCAGGGGGAGACCCAGTACTTC. The chain is built from TRBV2 and TRBJ2-5; 7 bases line up with TRBD1. Germline CDR1 SNHLY, CDR2 FYNNEI. Trimming at V came to 4 bases and at J to 5 bases, leaving 10 bases not matched to a gene. The CDR3 is 15 amino acids.

The chain combines TRBV3-1 (or the pseudogene TRBV3-2) with TRBJ2-3, with D possibly TRBD2 on 6 matching bases. The germline gives CDR1 LGHDT, CDR2 YNNKEL (reference sequence). V was cut by 4 bases and J by 10 bases, with 24 bases left in between. This CDR3 contains 16 residues. This CDR3 is CASSLVTSHNSHAQYF. The CDR3 coding sequence is TGTGCCAGCAGCCTCGTAACTAGCCACAACAGTCACGCGCAGTATTTT.

The chain couples TRBV2 to TRBJ2-7; D is ambiguous. V was cut by 6 bases and J by 1 base, with 10 bases left in between. Germline CDR1 and CDR2: SNHLY and FYNNEI. There are 13 residues in the CDR3. The CDR3 reads CASSGLVSYEQYF. The CDR3 nucleotides are TGTGCCAGCAGCGGTCTAGTTTCCTACGAGCAGTACTTC.

This clone has a single count. The J gene is TRBJ2-3, the V gene TRBV7-3; D may be TRBD1 (5 bases). Germline loops: CDR1 SGHTA, CDR2 FQGTGA. V lost 5 bases and J lost 5, with 11 bases in between. The CDR3 is 13 residues long. CDR3 sequence (DNA): TGTGCCAGCAGCAAGAAAAGGGGAGATACGCAGTATTTT. Translation gives CASSKKRGDTQYF. The whole variable domain, remainder taken from reference TRBV7-3 and TRBJ2-3, is GAGVSQTPSNKVTEKGKYVELRCDPISGHTALYWYRQSLGQGPEFLIYFQGTGAADDSGLPNDRFFAVRPEGSVSTLKIQRTERGDSAVYLCASSKKRGDTQYFGPGTRLTVL.

This rearrangement joins TRBV11-2 to TRBJ2-2, with 8 bases matching TRBD1. There are 14 residues in the CDR3. Per germline, CDR1 SGHAT and CDR2 FQNNGV. V shed 4 bases and J 7 bases; nucleotides not matched to a gene: 5. The CDR3 loop is CASSSQGVGGELFF. Here the CDR3 DNA reads TGTGCCAGCAGCTCACAGGGGGTTGGCGGGGAGCTGTTTTTT.

This clone was counted between two and nine times. This chain connects TRBV5-8 to TRBJ2-7; 13 bases align to TRBD2. V shed 0 bases, J shed 9 bases, and the junction held 6 bases outside the gene matches. The CDR3 runs to 15 residues. Germline V CDR1 and CDR2: SGHTS, YDEGEE. The CDR3: CASSLGTSGSIGQYF. CDR3 nucleotide sequence: TGTGCCAGCAGCTTGGGGACTAGCGGGAGCATCGGGCAGTACTTC.

This sequence joins TRBV4-2 and TRBJ1-2; D is undetermined. In germline, CDR1 is LGHNA, CDR2 YNFKEQ. Trimming shortened V by 0 bases and J by 4 bases, and 9 bases separated the two germline ends. The CDR3 contains 14 residues. The CDR3 region has the DNA TGTGCCAGCAGCCAAGATCGGTCACTCTATGGCTACACCTTC. Translating gives CASSQDRSLYGYTF.